A single sample gave rise to the 12 T cell receptor beta chains below, sequenced in a study of technical replicates of blood from several donors. Profiled with immunoSEQ multiplex PCR; TCRdb holds only in-frame clones, not every one. The data hold fewer than 90,000 clones, with around 94% observed a single time. The sequenced sample was T cells isolated from PBMCs. The source is a human donor in good health.

The DNA for the CDR3 is TGTGCCAGCAGCTTCCAGGGTTCAGACACTGAAGCTTTCTTT. It is translated as CASSFQGSDTEAFF. The V and J genes are TRBV11-3 and TRBJ1-1; D may be TRBD1 (5 bases). The V end was cut by 3 bases, the J end by 3 bases, with 11 bases between. There are 14 residues in the CDR3. In germline, CDR1 is SGHNT, CDR2 YENEEA.

The V gene is TRBV9, the J gene TRBJ1-1; 10 nucleotides agree with TRBD1. The CDR3 consists of 16 residues. Germline lookup yields CDR1 SGDLS and CDR2 YYNGEE. The trim removed 1 base at V and 3 bases at J, leaving 6 bases unmatched. The CDR3, as DNA: TGTGCCAGCAGCGTACGGGGGGACAGGGGACACACTGAAGCTTTCTTT. Residues: CASSVRGDRGHTEAFF.

The chain carries TRBV9 and TRBJ2-5; 8 bases align to TRBD2. The CDR3 loop spans 17 amino acids. Germline CDR1 is SGDLS and CDR2 is YYNGEE. The ends lost 2 bases at V and 2 bases at J; junction bases unmatched: 11. CDR3 residues: CASSVGALAGPQETQYF. For the CDR3, the DNA is TGTGCCAGCAGCGTCGGCGCCTTAGCGGGACCTCAAGAGACCCAGTACTTC.

V gene TRBV27 combines with J gene TRBJ1-2; D gene ambiguous. The CDR3 loop spans 13 amino acids. Germline-derived CDR1 and CDR2 are MNHEY and SMNVEV (reference sequence). Trimming left V 4 bases short and J 4 bases short, with 10 bases between. CDR3: CASSYSNSYGYTF. In DNA form, the CDR3 reads TGTGCCAGCAGTTACTCCAACAGCTATGGCTACACCTTC.

The chain is built from TRBV25-1 and TRBJ2-7, with 7 bases fitting TRBD2. This CDR3 has 14 residues. Germline V gives CDR1 MGHDK, CDR2 SYGVNS. V gave up 6 bases and J gave up 2 bases; unmatched junction bases: 7. The CDR3 DNA reads TGTGCCAGCAGCCAGCGGGATCTGACCTACGAGCAGTACTTC. This encodes CASSQRDLTYEQYF.

This clone was seen more than once but under ten times. The chain uses TRBV28 and TRBJ2-7; 7 bases are shared with TRBD2. V gave up 7 bases and J gave up 0 bases; unmatched junction bases: 9. Germline CDR1 is MDHEN and CDR2 is SYDVKM. The CDR3 loop spans 15 amino acids. The CDR3 coding sequence is TGTGCCAGCACCGCGGCGGGCGGGAGCTCCTACGAGCAGTACTTC. Its translation is CASTAAGGSSYEQYF.

The table lists this clone with a few counts. J is TRBJ1-3 and V is TRBV18; no reliable D call. V lost 2 bases, J lost 6 bases, and 14 bases lay in between. The CDR3 runs to 15 residues. In germline, CDR1 is KGHSH, CDR2 LQKENI. The CDR3 loop is CASSPGGPSVNTIYF. The CDR3, as DNA: TGTGCCAGCTCACCAGGAGGACCATCGGTAAACACCATATATTTT.

The rearrangement uses TRBV11-2 and TRBJ2-7; 7 nucleotides match TRBD1. Germline values: CDR1 SGHAT, CDR2 FQNNGV. Trimming took 5 bases from V and 1 from J; bases not matched to a gene: 8. The CDR3 is 15 amino acids. This CDR3 reads CASSPHRGTSYEQYF. The CDR3 DNA follows: TGTGCCAGCAGCCCCCACAGGGGTACGTCCTACGAGCAGTACTTC. The whole variable domain, filled in from reference TRBV11-2 and TRBJ2-7, reads EAGVAQSPRYKIIEKRQSVAFWCNPISGHATLYWYQQILGQGPKLLIQFQNNGVVDDSQLPKDRFSAERLKGVDSTLKIQPAKLEDSAVYLCASSPHRGTSYEQYFGPGTRLTVT.

The chain combines TRBV29-1 with TRBJ2-3; D is perhaps TRBD1 (5 bases). This CDR3 is 14 amino acids long. The V and J ends lost 3 bases and 2 bases respectively, with 12 bases between them. Germline V CDR1 and CDR2: SQVTM, ANQGSEA. In DNA, the CDR3 is TGCAGCGTTGATGACCAGGGCCTCACAGATACGCAGTATTTT. As protein: CSVDDQGLTDTQYF.

The chain is built from TRBV14 and TRBJ2-1; the match to TRBD2 covers 13 bases. The CDR3 is 15 residues long. Germline CDR1 SGHDN, CDR2 FVKESK. V lost 4 bases to trimming and J lost 8 bases; unmatched junction nucleotides: 5. CDR3 DNA: TGTGCCAGCAGCCCTGGGACTAGCGGGATTGATGAGCAGTTCTTC. Translating gives CASSPGTSGIDEQFF.

The rearrangement links TRBV7-8 to TRBJ2-7, with D possibly TRBD1 on 6 matching bases. The germline V gene has CDR1 SGHVS and CDR2 FQNEAQ. CDR3 size: 16 residues. Trimming pared 3 bases from V and 2 bases from J, leaving 17 bases between. The CDR3 spells CASSFKQGITPYEQYF. DNA for the CDR3: TGTGCCAGCAGCTTCAAACAGGGAATAACTCCCTACGAGCAGTACTTC.

Here the CDR3 reads CASSRGTANHNEQFF. The CDR3 DNA is TGTGCCAGCAGCCGGGGGACAGCAAACCACAATGAGCAGTTCTTC. The V and J genes are TRBV6-5 and TRBJ2-1; possibly TRBD1 for D (7 bases). The germline V gene encodes CDR1 MNHEY and CDR2 SVGAGI. There are 15 residues in the CDR3. With 6 bases removed from V and 5 bases from J, the gap between germline ends came to 17 bases.